The 27 T cell receptor beta chains presented below share a single source sample, sequenced in a study of OX40 agonist ivuxolimab in advanced cancers. The protocol was immunoSEQ multiplex PCR, while the TCRdb copy is restricted to in-frame clones and leaves out a portion. The table includes 6,000 to 7,500 clones, around four fifths detected once. Sequenced material: CD4+ or CD8+ T cells sorted from blood, taken in a trial of the OX40 agonist ivuxolimab. These receptors originate from an adult with an advanced solid tumor such as melanoma, head and neck, liver or kidney cancer.

The chain links TRBV9 to TRBJ1-1; D is perhaps TRBD1 (6 bases). V was shortened by 4 bases and J by 1 base, with 14 bases between the two germline ends. The CDR3 loop spans 15 amino acids. Germline V lookup: CDR1 SGDLS, CDR2 YYNGEE. The CDR3: CASSPSGTPNTEAFF. The CDR3 DNA reads TGTGCCAGCAGCCCCTCCGGGACACCGAACACTGAAGCTTTCTTT.

As to this clone: A much larger clone sits a single nucleotide away, making a read error possible. J is TRBJ1-5 and V is TRBV5-6; 7 positions agree with TRBD1. Germline assignment: CDR1 SGHDT and CDR2 YYEEEE. There are 15 residues in the CDR3. Germline trimming cut 4 bases from V and 0 bases from J; bases unmatched to any gene: 4. CDR3 residues: CASSIQGYSNQPQHF. CDR3 in DNA: TGTGCCAGCAGCATACAGGGGTATAGCAATCAGCCCCAGCATTTT.

V gene TRBV11-3 combines with J gene TRBJ2-7; D possibly uses TRBD1 or TRBD2 (5 bases each). Trimming took 5 bases from V and 1 from J, leaving 15 bases between them. The length of the CDR3 is 15 residues. Germline loops: CDR1 SGHNT, CDR2 YENEEA. The CDR3 DNA sequence: TGTGCCAGCAGCCCATCCCGGGGCCCATCCTACGAGCAGTACTTC. Protein: CASSPSRGPSYEQYF.

The chain recombines TRBV13 with TRBJ2-5; 7 nucleotides line up with TRBD1. Germline lookup yields CDR1 PRHDT and CDR2 FYEKMQ (reference sequence). This CDR3 contains 13 residues. V shed 5 bases and J 3 bases; nucleotides not matched to a gene: 3. CDR3 sequence (DNA): TGTGCCAGCAGCCAGGGACAGAAAGAGACCCAGTACTTC. This sequence encodes CASSQGQKETQYF.

The CDR3, as DNA: TGTGCCAGCAAGACTAGCGGGGGATACTACGAGCAGTACTTC. Its translation: CASKTSGGYYEQYF. The rearrangement links TRBV28 to TRBJ2-7, with 12 bases matching TRBD2. CDR1 and CDR2 (germline): MDHEN, SYDVKM. Unmatched junction bases numbered 4, after V lost 7 bases and J lost 3 bases. The CDR3 totals 14 residues.

The chain uses TRBV9 and TRBJ1-2; D might be TRBD1 (6 bases). Trimming stripped 0 bases from V and 2 bases from J, with 11 bases between. The CDR3 spans 15 residues. Germline CDR1 SGDLS, CDR2 YYNGEE. The CDR3, as DNA: TGTGCCAGCAGCGTAGATGCAGGGGCCAACTATGGCTACACCTTC. Translated, it gives CASSVDAGANYGYTF.

This clone was seen a single time. The J gene is TRBJ2-2, the V gene TRBV5-4, with D possibly being TRBD1 (6 bases). The CDR3 sequence is 14 residues long. Germline V CDR1 and CDR2: SGHNT, YYREEE (reference sequence). Trimming removed 4 bases from V and 6 bases from J, with 13 bases in between. The CDR3: CASSQNGQPGELFF. The CDR3 DNA sequence: TGTGCCAGCAGCCAAAACGGACAGCCCGGGGAGCTGTTTTTT.

The chain employs TRBV7-2 and TRBJ1-5; 7 bases fit TRBD1. The CDR3 covers 14 residues. Per the germline V gene, CDR1 is SGHTA and CDR2 is FQGNSA. The J segment lost 9 bases and the V segment lost 2 bases, leaving 7 bases of the junction unmatched. The CDR3 spells CASSLYGDSWPQHF. CDR3 bases: TGTGCCAGCAGCTTATACGGGGACAGTTGGCCCCAGCATTTT.

The chain couples TRBV30 to TRBJ1-1; 7 nucleotides align to TRBD1. Germline assignment: CDR1 GTSNPN and CDR2 SVGIG (reference sequence). J was trimmed by 1 base and V by 5 bases; bases with no gene match: 4. The CDR3 is made up of 13 amino acids. The CDR3 bases are TGTGCCTGGGATGGGACAGCGAACACTGAAGCTTTCTTT. Protein product: CAWDGTANTEAFF.

Concerning this clone itself: Other DNA sequences in the same sample also yield this CDR3. The CDR3 here is CAAGGVPRSYGYTF. Here the CDR3 DNA reads TGTGCCGCCGGCGGGGTCCCACGTTCATATGGCTACACCTTC. The chain is built from TRBV10-3 and TRBJ1-2; no clear D. This CDR3 spans 14 amino acids. The V and J ends lost 11 bases and 5 bases respectively, with 21 bases between them. Germline V CDR1 and CDR2: ENHRY, SYGVKD.

This clone has a single count. The chain is built from TRBV27 and TRBJ2-3, with D uncertain. This CDR3 has 13 amino acids. Trimming removed 5 bases at V and 6 bases at J, with 12 bases between. CDR1 MNHEY and CDR2 SMNVEV come from the germline V gene (reference sequence). The CDR3 DNA reads as TGTGCCAGCAGTCTCAAGATGTTCGATACGCAGTATTTT. Its translation is CASSLKMFDTQYF.

This clone was detected only once. The chain joins TRBV7-3 to TRBJ2-4, with TRBD2 as a possible D gene (5 bases). The CDR3 runs to 15 residues. Germline V gene lookup returns CDR1 SGHTA and CDR2 FQGTGA. V lost 5 bases and J 2 bases, leaving 13 bases between the germline ends. The DNA of the CDR3 is TGTGCCAGCAGCCGGGGTGTTGGACCCAAAAACATTCAGTACTTC. As protein: CASSRGVGPKNIQYF.

The rearrangement links TRBV9 to TRBJ2-7, with D maybe TRBD1 (5 bases). Germline loops: CDR1 SGDLS, CDR2 YYNGEE. V was pared by 4 bases and J by 6 bases, with 11 bases between. The CDR3 length is 12 residues. The DNA of the CDR3 is TGTGCCAGCAGCTACAGGCCTGGCGAGCAGTACTTC. It yields the protein CASSYRPGEQYF.

V is TRBV27 and J is TRBJ2-7; 11 nucleotides align to TRBD2. V lost 5 bases and J lost 6; bases outside the gene matches: 12. This CDR3 has 16 residues. Germline loops: CDR1 MNHEY, CDR2 SMNVEV (reference sequence). CDR3 in amino acids: CASSPSTSGISSEQYF. CDR3 bases: TGTGCCAGCAGTCCCTCGACTAGCGGGATAAGTAGCGAGCAGTACTTC.

This chain links TRBV6-5 with TRBJ2-7; TRBD2 aligns across 7 bases. The CDR3 sequence is 14 residues long. The V segment lost 5 bases and the J segment 2 bases; nucleotides outside the gene matches: 6. Germline values: CDR1 MNHEY, CDR2 SVGAGI. The CDR3 loop is CASSPGRATYEQYF. The CDR3 DNA reads TGTGCCAGCAGTCCGGGGAGGGCTACCTACGAGCAGTACTTC.

J is TRBJ1-4 and V is TRBV2; D perhaps matches TRBD1 (5 bases). Germline V gene lookup returns CDR1 SNHLY and CDR2 FYNNEI. V was trimmed by 6 bases and J by 5 bases, leaving 25 bases between them. The CDR3 has 18 amino acids. The CDR3 DNA reads TGTGCCAGCAGCTCGAAGGACACGGAGCCGCTGGGGAATGAAAAACTGTTTTTT. As protein: CASSSKDTEPLGNEKLFF.

The chain employs TRBV7-8 and TRBJ2-2, with unresolved D. Deletions cut 5 bases from V and 0 bases from J, with 10 bases between. CDR1 is SGHVS and CDR2 is FQNEAQ in the germline V gene. The CDR3 has 15 amino acids. The chain's CDR3 is CASSPKPSNTGELFF. The CDR3 DNA reads TGTGCCAGCAGCCCTAAACCCTCGAACACCGGGGAGCTGTTTTTT.

In its sample, this clone was seen a few times. The rearrangement joins TRBV27 to TRBJ2-7, with D possibly being TRBD2 (6 bases). The germline V and J ends were trimmed by 3 bases and 7 bases, with 13 bases remaining between them. Germline V gene data show CDR1 as MNHEY and CDR2 as SMNVEV (reference sequence). The length of the CDR3 is 13 residues. DNA for the CDR3: TGTGCCAGCAGTTTTACCCCCGCGGGGGAGCAGTACTTC. Protein: CASSFTPAGEQYF.

The rearrangement links TRBV6-5 to TRBJ2-2; possibly TRBD2 for D (6 bases). V was cut by 0 bases and J by 6 bases, with 11 bases left in between. The CDR3 covers 15 residues. Germline CDR1 reads MNHEY; CDR2 reads SVGAGI. CDR3 sequence (DNA): TGTGCCAGCAGTTACTCGGCGGGGTCGGCCGGGGAGCTGTTTTTT. It is translated as CASSYSAGSAGELFF.

This clone ranks as large. One end of the junction does not line up with germline, which may come from a read error. V gene TRBV7-7 combines with J gene TRBJ2-7; D possibly uses TRBD1 or TRBD2 (5 bases each). Germline V lookup: CDR1 SSHAT, CDR2 FNYEAQ (reference sequence). The CDR3 runs 14 residues. The CDR3 DNA follows: TGTGCTAGCAGCTTAGAGGTGGGGGAAGGCGAGCAGTACTTC. Its translation is CASSLEVGEGEQYF.

This clone showed up just once. CDR3 protein: CASSPQRGFGTEAFF. The CDR3, as DNA: TGTGCCAGCAGCCCCCAGCGGGGGTTCGGAACTGAAGCTTTCTTT. V and J are TRBV9 and TRBJ1-1; possibly TRBD1 for D (5 bases). Germline assignment: CDR1 SGDLS and CDR2 YYNGEE. The CDR3 sequence is 15 residues long. Trimming took 4 bases from V and 5 from J, leaving 18 bases between them.

V usage is TRBV5-3 and J usage is TRBJ2-2; 7 bases fit TRBD2. TRBV5-3 is an ORF for which the function is uncertain. The CDR3 is 15 residues long. V shed 4 bases, J shed 5 bases, and the junction held 8 bases outside the gene matches. DNA for the CDR3: TGTGCCAGAAGCCCCCTTGGGCGGGGGACCGGGGAGCTGTTTTTT. Protein product: CARSPLGRGTGELFF.

The chain's CDR3 is CASSQPEGARSPLHF. CDR3 sequence (DNA): TGTGCCAGCAGCCAACCGGAGGGGGCACGGTCACCCCTCCACTTT. The chain recombines TRBV16 with TRBJ1-6; 7 bases line up with TRBD1. The CDR3 consists of 15 residues. Trimming cost V 2 bases and J 10 bases; bases outside gene matches: 8. Per the germline V gene, CDR1 is KGHSY and CDR2 is FQNENV.

This chain joins TRBV7-8 and TRBJ2-4; the D is unclear. V dropped 2 bases and J dropped 8 bases, with 7 bases sitting between them. This CDR3 contains 12 residues. Per germline, CDR1 SGHVS and CDR2 FQNEAQ. The DNA of the CDR3 is TGTGCCAGCAGCTTATTGTCGGACATTCAGTACTTC. Protein product: CASSLLSDIQYF.

CDR3 nucleotide sequence: TGTGCCAGCAGCCTACACGACAGGGGCCCTGAAGCTTTCTTT. This codes for CASSLHDRGPEAFF. This sequence joins TRBV7-9 and TRBJ1-1; 8 positions agree with TRBD1. The CDR3 length is 14 residues. Trimming at V came to 5 bases and at J to 6 bases, leaving 8 bases not matched to a gene. CDR1 and CDR2 (germline): SEHNR, FQNEAQ (reference sequence).

This chain links TRBV11-3 with TRBJ2-1, with D perhaps assigned TRBD1 or TRBD2 (5 bases each). The length of the CDR3 is 15 residues. Germline V gives CDR1 SGHNT, CDR2 YENEEA. The germline V and J ends were trimmed by 1 base and 2 bases, with 9 bases remaining between them. CDR3 loop: CASSLVGGPYNEQFF. The CDR3 DNA reads as TGTGCCAGCAGCTTAGTTGGGGGACCCTACAATGAGCAGTTCTTC.

This rearrangement joins TRBV6-4 to TRBJ2-7; 13 bases are a match to TRBD2. Looked up from germline, CDR1 is MRHNA and CDR2 is SNTAGT. The CDR3 covers 14 residues. The junction had 2 bases not matched to a gene; V was cut back by 3 bases and J by 6 bases. The CDR3 DNA reads TGTGCCAGCAGTGAGGGGACTAGCGGGGCCGAGCAGTACTTC. It yields the protein CASSEGTSGAEQYF.